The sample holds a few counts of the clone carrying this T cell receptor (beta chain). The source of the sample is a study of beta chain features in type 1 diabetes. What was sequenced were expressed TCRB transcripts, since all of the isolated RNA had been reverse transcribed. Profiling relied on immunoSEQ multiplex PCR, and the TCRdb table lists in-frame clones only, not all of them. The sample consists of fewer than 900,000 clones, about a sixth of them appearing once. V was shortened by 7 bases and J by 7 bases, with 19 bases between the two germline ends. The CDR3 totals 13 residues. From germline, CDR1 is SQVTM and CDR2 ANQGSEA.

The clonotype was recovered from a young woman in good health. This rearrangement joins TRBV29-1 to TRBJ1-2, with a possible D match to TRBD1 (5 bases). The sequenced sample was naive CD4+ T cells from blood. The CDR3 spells CSARTYDAIGYTF. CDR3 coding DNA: TGCAGCGCAAGGACATACGACGCGATTGGCTACACCTTC.